One sample yielded the 10 T cell receptor beta chains listed below, sequenced in a study of T cell responses to AZD1222 COVID-19 vaccine. Here immunoSEQ multiplex PCR was the method, and the copy in TCRdb shows in-frame clones only, minus some. The sample holds 90,000 to 140,000 clones, over 80% seen once. The starting material was peripheral blood, obtained on day 0 of AZD1222 vaccination. The receptors shown here come from an adult in good health.

V gene TRBV5-1 combines with J gene TRBJ2-2, with D tentatively TRBD1 or TRBD2 (6 bases each). The V end lost 2 bases, the J end lost 3 bases, and 11 bases lay between the germline ends. This CDR3 region has 15 residues. Germline-derived CDR1 and CDR2 are SGHRS and YFSETQ. The CDR3 DNA reads as TGCGCCAGCAGCTTCCGGGGGCGTGACACCGGGGAGCTGTTTTTT. Its protein product is CASSFRGRDTGELFF.

A single count supports this clone. This chain uses TRBV7-2 with TRBJ1-2; D is possibly TRBD1 (5 bases). This CDR3 region has 15 residues. CDR1 SGHTA and CDR2 FQGNSA come from the germline V gene. Trimming cost V 6 bases and J 3 bases, with 17 bases left between them. CDR3 sequence (DNA): TGTGCCAGCAGTTCCGGACATTCGTCCCACTATGGCTACACCTTC. Protein sequence: CASSSGHSSHYGYTF.

The V and J genes are TRBV5-6 and TRBJ2-7; D may match TRBD1 or TRBD2 (5 bases each). The germline V gene has CDR1 SGHDT and CDR2 YYEEEE. The CDR3 is made up of 15 amino acids. V lost 1 base and J lost 6, with 17 bases in between. CDR3 loop: CASSLFIGSRAEQYF. CDR3 nucleotides: TGTGCCAGCAGCTTGTTTATAGGGAGCAGGGCCGAGCAGTACTTC.

For the CDR3, the DNA is TGTGCCAGCAGCCCGCAATTTAAGGTCACCGGGGAGCTGTTTTTT. This translates into CASSPQFKVTGELFF. The chain joins TRBV7-2 to TRBJ2-2; D is unclear. The CDR3 consists of 15 residues. Looked up from germline, CDR1 is SGHTA and CDR2 is FQGNSA. Trimming took 5 bases from V and 4 from J, leaving 14 bases between them.

In this sample, this clone turned up a few times. The chain is built from TRBV12-3 or TRBV12-4 and TRBJ1-2; D is undetermined. V was trimmed by 2 bases and J by 7 bases, leaving 11 bases between them. CDR3 length equals 13 residues. CDR3 amino acids: CASSLFAVGGYTF. CDR3 coding DNA: TGTGCCAGCAGTTTATTCGCAGTCGGTGGCTACACCTTC.

This clone was detected only once. This sequence joins TRBV3-1 (or the pseudogene TRBV3-2) and TRBJ1-4; D uncertain. The germline gives CDR1 LGHDT, CDR2 YNNKEL (reference sequence). This CDR3 spans 15 amino acids. V lost 0 bases and J 5 bases, leaving 10 bases between the germline ends. The CDR3 reads CASSQDPRSNEKLFF. The CDR3 nucleotides read TGTGCCAGCAGCCAAGACCCCCGCAGCAATGAAAAACTGTTTTTT.

The chain employs TRBV6-2 or TRBV6-3 and TRBJ2-3; 12 bases fit TRBD2. The CDR3 extends over 19 amino acids. Per germline, CDR1 MNHEY and CDR2 SVGEGT. V gave up 6 bases and J gave up 0 bases; unmatched junction bases: 13. CDR3 region: CASRPLAGGLRTSTDTQYF. For the CDR3, the DNA is TGTGCCAGCAGACCTCTAGCGGGGGGGCTACGGACCAGCACAGATACGCAGTATTTT.

V and J are TRBV19 and TRBJ1-1, with 9 bases lining up with TRBD1. The CDR3 has 15 residues. Trimming took 3 bases from V and 4 from J; bases not matched to a gene: 6. CDR1 is LNHDA and CDR2 is SQIVND in the germline V gene (reference sequence). The CDR3 region has the DNA TGTGCCAGTAGTATTACGGGACAGGGAGGCACTGAAGCTTTCTTT. Translating it yields CASSITGQGGTEAFF.

J is TRBJ1-4 and V is TRBV29-1, with D maybe TRBD1 (6 bases). In germline, CDR1 is SQVTM, CDR2 ANQGSEA. CDR3 length equals 12 residues. V dropped 4 bases and J dropped 6 bases, with 9 bases sitting between them. The DNA of the CDR3 is TGCAGCGTTGCAACAGGGTATGAAAAACTGTTTTTT. Residues: CSVATGYEKLFF.

The chain carries TRBV7-9 and TRBJ2-7; D not certain. This CDR3 has 13 amino acids. Germline CDR1 reads SEHNR; CDR2 reads FQNEAQ (reference sequence). Trimming cost V 2 bases and J 2 bases, with 7 bases left between them. The CDR3 region is CASSLSSAYEQYF. DNA of the CDR3: TGTGCCAGCAGCTTATCCAGCGCCTACGAGCAGTACTTC.